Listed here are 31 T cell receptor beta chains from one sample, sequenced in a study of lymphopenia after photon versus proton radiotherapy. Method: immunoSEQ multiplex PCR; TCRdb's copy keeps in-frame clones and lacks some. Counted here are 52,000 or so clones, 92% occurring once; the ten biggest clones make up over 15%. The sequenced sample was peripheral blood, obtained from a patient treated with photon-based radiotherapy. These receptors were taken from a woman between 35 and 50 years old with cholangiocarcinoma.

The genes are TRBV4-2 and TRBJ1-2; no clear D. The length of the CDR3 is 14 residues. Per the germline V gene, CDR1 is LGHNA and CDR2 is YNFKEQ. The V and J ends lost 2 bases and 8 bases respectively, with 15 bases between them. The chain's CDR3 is CASSQMRDSEGYTF. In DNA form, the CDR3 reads TGTGCCAGCAGCCAAATGAGGGATTCGGAAGGCTACACCTTC.

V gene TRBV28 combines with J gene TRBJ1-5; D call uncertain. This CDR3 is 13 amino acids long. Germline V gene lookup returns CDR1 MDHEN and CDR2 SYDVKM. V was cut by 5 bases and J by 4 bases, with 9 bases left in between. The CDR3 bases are TGTGCCAGCAGTCTACACGATAATCAGCCCCAGCATTTT. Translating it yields CASSLHDNQPQHF.

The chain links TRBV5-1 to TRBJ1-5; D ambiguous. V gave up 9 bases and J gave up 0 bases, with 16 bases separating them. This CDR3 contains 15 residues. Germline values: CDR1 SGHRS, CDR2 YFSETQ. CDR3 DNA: TGCGCCAAAGTAATCTTGCCTTATAGCAATCAGCCCCAGCATTTT. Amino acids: CAKVILPYSNQPQHF.

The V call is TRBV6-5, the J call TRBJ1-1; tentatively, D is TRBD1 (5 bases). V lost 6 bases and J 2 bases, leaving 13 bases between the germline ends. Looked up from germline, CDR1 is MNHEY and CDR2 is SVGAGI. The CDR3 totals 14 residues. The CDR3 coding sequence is TGTGCCAGCAGCTCCCGGGGGTTCAACACTGAAGCTTTCTTT. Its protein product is CASSSRGFNTEAFF.

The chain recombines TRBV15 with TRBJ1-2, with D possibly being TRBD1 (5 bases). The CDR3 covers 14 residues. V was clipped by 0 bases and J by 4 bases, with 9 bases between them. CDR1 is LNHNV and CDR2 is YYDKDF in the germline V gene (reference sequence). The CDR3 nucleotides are TGTGCCACCAGCAGAGATCAGGGTGGCTATGGCTACACCTTC. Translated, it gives CATSRDQGGYGYTF.

CDR3 coding DNA: TGTGCCAGCACGGATCGGGGACTAGCGGGAGAAGAGCAGTACTTC. Translation: CASTDRGLAGEEQYF. The chain couples TRBV28 to TRBJ2-7, with TRBD2 matching over 14 bases. V was pared by 7 bases and J by 7 bases, with 9 bases of the junction left unmatched. Germline V lookup: CDR1 MDHEN, CDR2 SYDVKM. This CDR3 region has 15 residues.

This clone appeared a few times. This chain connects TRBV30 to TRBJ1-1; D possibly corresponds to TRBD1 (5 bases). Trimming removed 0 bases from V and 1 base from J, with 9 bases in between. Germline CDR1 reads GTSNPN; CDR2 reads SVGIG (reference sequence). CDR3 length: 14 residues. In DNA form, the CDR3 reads TGTGCCTGGAGTGTGGGACCCTGGAACACTGAAGCTTTCTTT. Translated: CAWSVGPWNTEAFF.

CDR3 amino acids: CASRPQAAVGYTF. As DNA, the CDR3 is TGTGCCAGCAGACCTCAGGCCGCTGTCGGCTACACCTTC. The chain has TRBV6-5 and TRBJ1-2; no firm D call. The CDR3 sequence is 13 residues long. The germline gives CDR1 MNHEY, CDR2 SVGAGI. The V and J ends lost 6 bases and 8 bases respectively, with 16 bases between them.

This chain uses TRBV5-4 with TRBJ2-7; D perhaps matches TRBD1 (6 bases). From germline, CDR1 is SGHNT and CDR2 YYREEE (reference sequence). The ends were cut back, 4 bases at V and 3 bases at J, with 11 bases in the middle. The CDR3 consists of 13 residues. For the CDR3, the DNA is TGTGCCAGCAGCCCCCCAGGGGACTACGAGCAGTACTTC. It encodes CASSPPGDYEQYF.

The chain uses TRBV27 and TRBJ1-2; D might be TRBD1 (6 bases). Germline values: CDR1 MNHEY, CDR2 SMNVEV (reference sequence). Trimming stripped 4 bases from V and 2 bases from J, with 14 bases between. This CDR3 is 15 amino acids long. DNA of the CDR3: TGTGCCAGCAGTTCTTTTCCTCAGGGGAACTATGGCTACACCTTC. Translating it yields CASSSFPQGNYGYTF.

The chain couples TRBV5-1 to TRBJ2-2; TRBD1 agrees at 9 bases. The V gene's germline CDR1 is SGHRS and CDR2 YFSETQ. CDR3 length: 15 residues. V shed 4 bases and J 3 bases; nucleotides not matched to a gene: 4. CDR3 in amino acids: CASSVQGAYTGELFF. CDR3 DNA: TGCGCCAGCAGCGTACAGGGGGCTTACACCGGGGAGCTGTTTTTT.

This CDR3 reads CASSPGPGVPLGNEQFF. The CDR3 nucleotides are TGTGCCAGCAGCCCCGGACCTGGGGTCCCCCTAGGTAATGAGCAGTTCTTC. V usage is TRBV7-3 and J usage is TRBJ2-1; D call uncertain. The germline gives CDR1 SGHTA, CDR2 FQGTGA. The CDR3 has 17 amino acids. Trimming removed 5 bases at V and 7 bases at J, with 24 bases between. The full variable domain, in which reference TRBV7-3 and TRBJ2-1 provide the parts outside the CDR3, is GAGVSQTPSNKVTEKGKYVELRCDPISGHTALYWYRQSLGQGPEFLIYFQGTGAADDSGLPNDRFFAVRPEGSVSTLKIQRTERGDSAVYLCASSPGPGVPLGNEQFFGPGTRLTVL.

CDR3 loop: CASSLNRENIQYF. The CDR3, as DNA: TGCGCCAGCAGCTTGAATCGGGAAAACATTCAGTACTTC. The V and J genes are TRBV5-1 and TRBJ2-4, with unresolved D. Deletions cut 1 base from V and 5 bases from J, with 7 bases between. CDR3 size: 13 residues. The V gene's germline CDR1 is SGHRS and CDR2 YFSETQ.

The CDR3 reads CASSSSAVSYEQYF. CDR3 DNA sequence: TGTGCCAGCAGCTCATCGGCAGTCTCCTACGAGCAGTACTTC. The rearrangement joins TRBV7-9 to TRBJ2-7; unclear D gene. The germline CDR1 and CDR2 sequences are SEHNR and FQNEAQ (reference sequence). CDR3 length: 14 residues. V was trimmed by 4 bases and J by 0 bases, leaving 10 bases between them. The full variable domain, in which reference TRBV7-9 and TRBJ2-7 provide the parts outside the CDR3, is DTGVSQNPRHKITKRGQNVTFRCDPISEHNRLYWYRQTLGQGPEFLTYFQNEAQLEKSRLLSDRFSAERPKGSFSTLEIQRTEQGDSAMYLCASSSSAVSYEQYFGPGTRLTVT.

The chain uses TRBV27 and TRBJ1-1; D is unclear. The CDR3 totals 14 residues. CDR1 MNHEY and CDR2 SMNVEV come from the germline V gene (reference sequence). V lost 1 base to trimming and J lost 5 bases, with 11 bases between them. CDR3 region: CASSLYGVGTEAFF. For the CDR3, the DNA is TGTGCCAGCAGTTTATACGGGGTGGGTACTGAAGCTTTCTTT.

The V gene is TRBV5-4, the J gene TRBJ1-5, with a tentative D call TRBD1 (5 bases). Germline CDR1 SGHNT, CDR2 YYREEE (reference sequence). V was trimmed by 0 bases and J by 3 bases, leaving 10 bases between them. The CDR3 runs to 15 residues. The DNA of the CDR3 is TGTGCCAGCAGCTTGGGCAGGGAGGCCAATCAGCCCCAGCATTTT. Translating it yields CASSLGREANQPQHF.

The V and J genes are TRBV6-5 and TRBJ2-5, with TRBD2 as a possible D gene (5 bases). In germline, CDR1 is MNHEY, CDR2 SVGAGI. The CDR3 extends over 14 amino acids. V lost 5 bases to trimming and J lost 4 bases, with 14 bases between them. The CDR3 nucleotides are TGTGCCAGCAGTAAGGACTGGATTGGAGAGACCCAGTACTTC. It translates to CASSKDWIGETQYF.

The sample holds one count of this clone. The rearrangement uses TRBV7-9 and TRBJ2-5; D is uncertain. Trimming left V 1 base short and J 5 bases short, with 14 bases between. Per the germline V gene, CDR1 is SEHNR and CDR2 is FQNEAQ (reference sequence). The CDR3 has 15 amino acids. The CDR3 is CASSLVTISTETQYF. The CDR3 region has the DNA TGTGCCAGCAGCTTAGTTACTATCAGCACTGAGACCCAGTACTTC.

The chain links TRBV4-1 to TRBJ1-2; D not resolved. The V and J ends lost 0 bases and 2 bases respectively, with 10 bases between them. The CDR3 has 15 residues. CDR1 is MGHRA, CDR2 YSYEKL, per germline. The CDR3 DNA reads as TGCGCCAGCAGCCAAGATCTCGCCACGAACTATGGCTACACCTTC. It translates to CASSQDLATNYGYTF.

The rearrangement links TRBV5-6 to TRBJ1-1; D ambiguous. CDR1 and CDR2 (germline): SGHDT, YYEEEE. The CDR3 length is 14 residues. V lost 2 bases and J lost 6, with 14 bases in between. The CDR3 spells CASSFTGRASEAFF. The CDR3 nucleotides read TGTGCCAGCAGCTTTACGGGTCGAGCCTCTGAAGCTTTCTTT.

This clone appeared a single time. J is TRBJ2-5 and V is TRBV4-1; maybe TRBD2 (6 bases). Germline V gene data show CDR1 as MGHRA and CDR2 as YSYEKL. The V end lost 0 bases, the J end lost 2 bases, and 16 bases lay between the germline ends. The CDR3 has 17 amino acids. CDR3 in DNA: TGCGCCAGCAGCCAAGATCACCAAGCGGGTTTGCAAGAGACCCAGTACTTC. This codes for CASSQDHQAGLQETQYF.

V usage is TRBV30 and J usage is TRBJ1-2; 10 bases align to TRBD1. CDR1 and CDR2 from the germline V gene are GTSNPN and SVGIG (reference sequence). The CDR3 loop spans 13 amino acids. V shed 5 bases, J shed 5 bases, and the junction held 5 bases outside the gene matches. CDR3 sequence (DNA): TGTGCCTGGGGACGGGACAGGGGTTATGGCTACACCTTC. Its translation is CAWGRDRGYGYTF.

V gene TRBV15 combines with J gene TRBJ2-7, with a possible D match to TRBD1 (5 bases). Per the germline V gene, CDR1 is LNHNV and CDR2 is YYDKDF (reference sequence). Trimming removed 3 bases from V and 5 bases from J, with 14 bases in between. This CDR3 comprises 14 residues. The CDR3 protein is CATSSSRAQDEQYF. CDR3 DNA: TGTGCCACCAGCAGCTCCAGGGCTCAGGACGAGCAGTACTTC.

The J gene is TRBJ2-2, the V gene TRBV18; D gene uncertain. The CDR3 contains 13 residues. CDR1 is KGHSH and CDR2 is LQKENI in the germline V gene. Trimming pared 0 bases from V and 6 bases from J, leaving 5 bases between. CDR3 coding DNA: TGTGCCAGCTCACCACCCGCATCCGGGGAGCTGTTTTTT. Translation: CASSPPASGELFF.

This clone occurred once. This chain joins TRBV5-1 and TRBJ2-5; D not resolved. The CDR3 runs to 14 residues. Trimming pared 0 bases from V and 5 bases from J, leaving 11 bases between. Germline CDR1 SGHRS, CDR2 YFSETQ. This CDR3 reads CASSLGVTYETQYF. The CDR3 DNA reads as TGCGCCAGCAGCTTGGGGGTGACATATGAGACCCAGTACTTC.

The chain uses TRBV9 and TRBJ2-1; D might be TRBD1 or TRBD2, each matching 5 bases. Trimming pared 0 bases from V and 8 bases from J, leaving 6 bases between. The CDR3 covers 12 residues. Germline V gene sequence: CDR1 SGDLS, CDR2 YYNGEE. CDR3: CASSVEGHEQFF. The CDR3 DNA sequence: TGTGCCAGCAGCGTAGAGGGACATGAGCAGTTCTTC.

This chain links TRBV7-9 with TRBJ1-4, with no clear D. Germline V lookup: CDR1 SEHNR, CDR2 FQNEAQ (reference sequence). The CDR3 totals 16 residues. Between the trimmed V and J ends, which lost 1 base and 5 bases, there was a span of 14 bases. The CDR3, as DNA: TGTGCCAGCAGCTTAGGGTCCCCAGCGGCGAATGAAAAACTGTTTTTT. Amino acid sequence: CASSLGSPAANEKLFF.

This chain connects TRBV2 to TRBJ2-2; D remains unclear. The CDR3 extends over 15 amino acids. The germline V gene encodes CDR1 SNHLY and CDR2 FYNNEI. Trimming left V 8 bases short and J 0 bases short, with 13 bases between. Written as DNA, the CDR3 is TGTGCCAGCCAAACGGTCAGAGCGAACACCGGGGAGCTGTTTTTT. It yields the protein CASQTVRANTGELFF.

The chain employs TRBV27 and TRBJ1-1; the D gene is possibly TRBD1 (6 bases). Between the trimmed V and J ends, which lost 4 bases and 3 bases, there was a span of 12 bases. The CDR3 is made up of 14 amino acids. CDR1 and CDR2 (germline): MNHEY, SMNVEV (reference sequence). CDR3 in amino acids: CASSSRGWDTEAFF. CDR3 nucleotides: TGTGCCAGCAGTTCCAGGGGTTGGGACACTGAAGCTTTCTTT.

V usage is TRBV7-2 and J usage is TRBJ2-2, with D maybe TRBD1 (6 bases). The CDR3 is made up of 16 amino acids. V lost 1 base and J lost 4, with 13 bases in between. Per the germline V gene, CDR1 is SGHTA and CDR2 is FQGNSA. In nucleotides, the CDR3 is TGTGCCAGCAGCTTAGAAGCCCCGACAGGCACCGGGGAGCTGTTTTTT. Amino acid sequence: CASSLEAPTGTGELFF.

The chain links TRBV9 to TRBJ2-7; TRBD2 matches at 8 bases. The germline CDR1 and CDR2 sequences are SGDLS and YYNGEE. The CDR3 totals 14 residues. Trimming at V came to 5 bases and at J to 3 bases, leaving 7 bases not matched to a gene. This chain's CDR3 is CASSRRGTSYEQYF. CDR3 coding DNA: TGTGCCAGCAGTAGACGTGGGACTAGCTACGAGCAGTACTTC.